This T cell receptor beta chain was identified during a study of blood T cell repertoires in COVID-19. In the study overall: T cells, B-cell-depleted T cells, or PBMCs supplied cDNA or gDNA.

Germline CDR1 SQVTM, CDR2 ANQGSEA. V was shortened by 0 bases and J by 7 bases, with 12 bases between the two germline ends. This CDR3 comprises 13 residues. Study processing details: Amplified reference gene primers provided the basis for estimating nucleated cell counts. The method was immunoSEQ multiplex PCR; TCRdb's version includes in-frame clones alone and lacks a portion of them. Clonal size and the V and J genes are those of that table, whereas D and trimming came from the DNA. The sample has approximately 450,000 clones, 85% to 90% seen once. Residents of about two dozen US areas, aged about 18 to 100 years, made up the participants. All recovered Cohort 3 donors got two negative PCRs, got clearance, or saw symptom resolution.

Source material: PBMCs or T cells enriched from blood (not recorded which). The receptor comes from a man aged 25 to 45 who had recovered from COVID-19. The chain has TRBV29-1 and TRBJ1-2, with D possibly being TRBD1 (6 bases). The CDR3 reads CSVEEGGPGGYTF. CDR3 DNA sequence: TGCAGCGTTGAAGAGGGGGGGCCCGGTGGCTACACCTTC.